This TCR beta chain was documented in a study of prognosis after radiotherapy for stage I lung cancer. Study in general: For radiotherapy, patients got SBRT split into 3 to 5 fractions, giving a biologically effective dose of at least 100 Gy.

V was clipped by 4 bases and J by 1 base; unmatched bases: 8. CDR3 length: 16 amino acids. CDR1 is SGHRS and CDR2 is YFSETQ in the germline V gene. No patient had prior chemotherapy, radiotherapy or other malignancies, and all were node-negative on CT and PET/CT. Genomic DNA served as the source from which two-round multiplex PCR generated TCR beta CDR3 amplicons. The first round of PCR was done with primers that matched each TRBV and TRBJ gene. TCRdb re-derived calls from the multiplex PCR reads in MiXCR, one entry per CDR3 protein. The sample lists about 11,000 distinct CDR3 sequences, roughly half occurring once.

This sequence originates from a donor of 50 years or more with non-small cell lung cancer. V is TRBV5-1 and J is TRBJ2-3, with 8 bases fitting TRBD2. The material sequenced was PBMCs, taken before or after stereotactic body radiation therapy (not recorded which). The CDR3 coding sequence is TGCGCCAGCAGCCCGAAGCGGGAGTGGGGCACAGATACGCAGTATTTT. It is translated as CASSPKREWGTDTQYF.